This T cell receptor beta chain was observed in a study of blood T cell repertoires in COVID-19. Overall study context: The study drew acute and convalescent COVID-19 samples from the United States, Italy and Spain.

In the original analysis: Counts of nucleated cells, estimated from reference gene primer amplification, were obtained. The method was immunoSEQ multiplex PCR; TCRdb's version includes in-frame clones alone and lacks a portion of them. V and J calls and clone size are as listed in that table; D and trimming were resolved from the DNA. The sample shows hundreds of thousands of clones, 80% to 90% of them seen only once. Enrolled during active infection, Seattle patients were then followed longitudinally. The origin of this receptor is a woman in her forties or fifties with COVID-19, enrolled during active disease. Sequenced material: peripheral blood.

CDR3 in amino acids: CASSLETPGETQYF. The DNA for the CDR3 is TGCGCCAGCAGCTTGGAGACGCCCGGGGAGACCCAGTACTTC. The genes are TRBV5-1 and TRBJ2-5; D is unclear. Germline CDR1 reads SGHRS; CDR2 reads YFSETQ. CDR3 length equals 14 residues. V was trimmed by 0 bases and J by 5 bases, leaving 11 bases between them.